Below, 26 T cell receptor beta chains from the same sample are listed, as sequenced in a study of OX40 agonist ivuxolimab in advanced cancers. Sequencing used immunoSEQ multiplex PCR; TCRdb keeps in-frame clones, though not all of them. The sample consists of more than 45,000 clones, around nine tenths of them appearing once. Here the sequenced sample was CD4+ or CD8+ T cells sorted from blood, taken in a trial of the OX40 agonist ivuxolimab. The receptors come from an adult with an advanced solid tumor such as melanoma, head and neck, liver or kidney cancer.

The chain is built from TRBV5-1 and TRBJ1-6; 7 bases line up with TRBD1. This CDR3 is 14 amino acids long. Trimming removed 3 bases from V and 13 bases from J; junction bases left unmatched: 10. Germline CDR1 is SGHRS and CDR2 is YFSETQ. The CDR3 nucleotides read TGCGCCAGCAGCTCGGACAGGTTGAAGATCCCCCTCCACTTT. It yields the protein CASSSDRLKIPLHF.

The CDR3 loop is CASSWRDSNNEQFF. For the CDR3, the DNA is TGTGCCAGCAGCTGGCGGGACTCGAACAATGAGCAGTTCTTC. This chain uses TRBV7-9 with TRBJ2-1; tentative D call: TRBD2 (6 bases). CDR3 length: 14 residues. Germline V lookup: CDR1 SEHNR, CDR2 FQNEAQ (reference sequence). Trimming pared 4 bases from V and 5 bases from J, leaving 12 bases between.

CDR3 protein: CASSNRGGYTEAFF. DNA of the CDR3: TGTGCCAGCAGCAACCGGGGAGGGTACACTGAAGCTTTCTTT. The chain joins TRBV11-1 to TRBJ1-1; D remains ambiguous. Deletions cut 5 bases from V and 3 bases from J, with 13 bases between. CDR3 size: 14 residues. Germline-derived CDR1 and CDR2 are SGHAT and FQDESV (reference sequence).

DNA for the CDR3: TGTGCCAGCAGTTTCCAGATCAAGCAGTATTTT. It yields the protein CASSFQIKQYF. The chain couples TRBV6-1 to TRBJ2-3; D is undetermined. The ends were cut back, 5 bases at V and 11 bases at J, with 11 bases in the middle. The CDR3 covers 11 residues. Germline CDR1 is MNHNS and CDR2 is SASEGT.

The rearrangement links TRBV28 to TRBJ2-7, with 7 bases that match TRBD1. Germline CDR1 reads MDHEN; CDR2 reads SYDVKM. The CDR3 is made up of 13 amino acids. V trimming: 4 bases; J trimming: 3 bases; junction bases outside the gene matches: 3. CDR3 in DNA: TGTGCCAGCAGTTCGGACAGGAGCTACGAGCAGTACTTC. Translation gives CASSSDRSYEQYF.

The chain has TRBV5-4 and TRBJ2-3; TRBD2 aligns across 9 bases. J gave up 6 bases and V 4 bases, and 9 bases lay outside the gene matches. CDR3 length: 15 residues. Germline assignment: CDR1 SGHNT and CDR2 YYREEE (reference sequence). In DNA form, the CDR3 reads TGTGCCAGCAGCCAAATAGCGGGAGTTGCGGATACGCAGTATTTT. It specifies CASSQIAGVADTQYF. Full variable domain (outside the CDR3, taken from reference TRBV5-4 and TRBJ2-3): ETGVTQSPTHLIKTRGQQVTLRCSSQSGHNTVSWYQQALGQGPQFIFQYYREEENGRGNFPPRFSGLQFPNYSSELNVNALELDDSALYLCASSQIAGVADTQYFGPGTRLTVL.

The V and J genes are TRBV7-3 and TRBJ1-1; D is perhaps TRBD1 (6 bases). The V end was cut by 0 bases, the J end by 2 bases, with 7 bases between. This CDR3 contains 14 residues. The germline V gene has CDR1 SGHTA and CDR2 FQGTGA. The CDR3 protein is CASSLTRGNTEAFF. The CDR3 DNA sequence: TGTGCCAGCAGCTTAACCAGGGGAAACACTGAAGCTTTCTTT.

The chain employs TRBV7-6 and TRBJ2-4; 7 bases match TRBD2. The germline CDR1 and CDR2 sequences are SGHVS and FNYEAQ. CDR3 length: 16 residues. The V segment lost 4 bases and the J segment 4 bases; nucleotides outside the gene matches: 10. The CDR3 nucleotides read TGTGCCAGCAGCTCAGTAGAGGGAGCGGGAAAAAACATTCAGTACTTC. Translation gives CASSSVEGAGKNIQYF.

The gene calls are TRBV5-5 and TRBJ2-3, with unresolved D. Germline CDR1 SGHKS, CDR2 YYEKEE (reference sequence). This CDR3 has 11 amino acids. Trimming took 2 bases from V and 6 from J, leaving 4 bases between them. The CDR3 DNA is TGTGCCAGCAGCTTAACCGATACGCAGTATTTT. This codes for CASSLTDTQYF.

The chain uses TRBV6-4 and TRBJ2-2, with 12 bases lining up with TRBD1. With V trimmed by 6 bases and J by 6 bases, 2 bases remained unmatched. This CDR3 is 14 amino acids long. Germline loops: CDR1 MRHNA, CDR2 SNTAGT. The CDR3 here is CASRGQGAAGELFF. The CDR3 DNA follows: TGTGCCAGCAGGGGACAGGGGGCCGCCGGGGAGCTGTTTTTT.

The chain is built from TRBV4-2 and TRBJ1-6; 11 positions match TRBD1. V was pared by 4 bases and J by 2 bases, with 4 bases of the junction left unmatched. The CDR3 runs to 17 residues. The germline V gene encodes CDR1 LGHNA and CDR2 YNFKEQ. CDR3 residues: CASSRPGQGAYNSPLHF. CDR3 coding DNA: TGTGCCAGCAGCCGCCCGGGACAGGGGGCCTATAATTCACCCCTCCACTTT.

The V gene is TRBV6-1, the J gene TRBJ2-5; D possibly uses TRBD1 or TRBD2 (5 bases each). The J call may not be correct, given that the DNA end is closer to TRBJ2-7. The length of the CDR3 is 14 residues. CDR1 and CDR2 (germline): MNHNS, SASEGT. The CDR3 nucleotides are TGTGCCAGCCTCGAGAGGGACGGACCCTACGAGCAGTACTTC. Translating it yields CASLERDGPYEQYF.

V gene TRBV27 combines with J gene TRBJ2-1; D possibly matches TRBD1 or TRBD2 (5 bases each). There are 13 residues in the CDR3. Germline V CDR1 and CDR2: MNHEY, SMNVEV (reference sequence). V was clipped by 6 bases and J by 7 bases, with 13 bases between them. This chain's CDR3 is CASRRDQRNEQFF. The DNA for the CDR3 is TGTGCCAGCAGGAGGGACCAGAGAAATGAGCAGTTCTTC.

The rearrangement joins TRBV27 to TRBJ2-3; possibly TRBD1 for D (6 bases). V lost 5 bases and J 1 base, leaving 10 bases between the germline ends. This CDR3 has 14 residues. The germline gives CDR1 MNHEY, CDR2 SMNVEV (reference sequence). The CDR3 nucleotides are TGTGCCAGCAGTACTAGACAGGGCACAGATACGCAGTATTTT. Encoded protein: CASSTRQGTDTQYF.

This clone is a singleton in its sample. The chain has TRBV2 and TRBJ2-7; D is uncertain. Germline V gene lookup returns CDR1 SNHLY and CDR2 FYNNEI. This CDR3 comprises 15 residues. V lost 4 bases, J lost 4 bases, and 17 bases lay in between. The CDR3 is CASSGVLGSAYEQYF. As DNA, the CDR3 is TGTGCCAGCAGTGGGGTCTTGGGGTCGGCGTACGAGCAGTACTTC.

This clone has just one count. The chain employs TRBV6-6 and TRBJ1-5, with D perhaps matching TRBD1 (5 bases). The V gene's germline CDR1 is MNHNY and CDR2 SVGAGI (reference sequence). The CDR3 has 14 residues. The V end lost 4 bases, the J end lost 3 bases, and 10 bases lay between the germline ends. Here the CDR3 reads CASSSSGANQPQHF. For the CDR3, the DNA is TGTGCCAGCAGTTCGTCCGGGGCCAATCAGCCCCAGCATTTT.

The chain couples TRBV11-1 to TRBJ2-1; 7 bases map to TRBD1. The trim removed 0 bases at V and 2 bases at J, leaving 1 base unmatched. From germline, CDR1 is SGHAT and CDR2 FQDESV (reference sequence). The CDR3 spans 15 residues. The CDR3 bases are TGTGCCAGCAGCTTAGCGGGGACAGCCTACAATGAGCAGTTCTTC. This encodes CASSLAGTAYNEQFF.

The chain recombines TRBV4-2 with TRBJ2-3, with a weak D call TRBD2 (8 bases). Germline CDR1 LGHNA, CDR2 YNFKEQ. This CDR3 spans 16 amino acids. The V end was cut by 2 bases, the J end by 3 bases, with 15 bases between. The CDR3 here is CASSQKGGGGTDTQYF. The CDR3 coding sequence is TGTGCCAGCAGCCAAAAAGGGGGCGGGGGGACAGATACGCAGTATTTT.

By frequency in the sample, this clone is medium-sized. This chain uses TRBV7-3 with TRBJ1-1; TRBD1 agrees at 8 bases. This CDR3 has 13 amino acids. CDR1 and CDR2 from the germline V gene are SGHTA and FQGTGA. V shed 3 bases, J shed 4 bases, and the junction held 1 base outside the gene matches. In DNA, the CDR3 is TGTGCCAGCAGCTTCGACAGGGGCACTGAAGCTTTCTTT. Its protein is CASSFDRGTEAFF.

This sequence joins TRBV12-5 and TRBJ2-1, with D possibly being TRBD2 (6 bases). This CDR3 contains 15 residues. Germline loops: CDR1 LGHNT, CDR2 FRNRAP. The ends were cut back, 4 bases at V and 4 bases at J, with 14 bases in the middle. The CDR3 here is CASGSRDSRYNEQFF. The CDR3 nucleotides are TGTGCTAGTGGTTCACGGGACTCCAGATACAATGAGCAGTTCTTC.

The J gene is TRBJ2-6, the V gene TRBV28; D not certain. The CDR3 has 15 amino acids. CDR1 is MDHEN and CDR2 is SYDVKM in the germline V gene. With 3 bases removed from V and 2 bases from J, the gap between germline ends came to 8 bases. CDR3 region: CASSFAGPGANVLTF. In DNA, the CDR3 is TGTGCCAGCAGTTTCGCAGGACCTGGGGCCAACGTCCTGACTTTC. Drawing the rest from reference TRBV28 and TRBJ2-6, the complete variable domain is DVKVTQSSRYLVKRTGEKVFLECVQDMDHENMFWYRQDPGLGLRLIYFSYDVKMKEKGDIPEGYSVSREKKERFSLILESASTNQTSMYLCASSFAGPGANVLTFGAGSRLTVL.

The chain carries TRBV29-1 and TRBJ2-3, with 7 bases lining up with TRBD2. Losses at the gene ends were 3 bases for V and 5 bases for J; bases not matched to a gene: 17. From germline, CDR1 is SQVTM and CDR2 ANQGSEA. This CDR3 has 17 residues. The CDR3 region is CSVETPAGRVDEDTQYF. The CDR3 coding sequence is TGCAGCGTTGAGACCCCAGCGGGGAGGGTCGATGAAGATACGCAGTATTTT.

On this clone: The junction differs from germline at one of its ends, possibly a read error. This chain connects TRBV5-6 to TRBJ1-5; D not resolved. Germline V gene data show CDR1 as SGHDT and CDR2 as YYEEEE. The CDR3 sequence is 12 residues long. The CDR3 protein is CASSLSASHRYF. CDR3 DNA: TGTGCCAGCAGCTTGTCGGCTTCACACAGATATTTT. The whole variable domain, filled in from reference TRBV5-6 and TRBJ1-5, reads DAGVTQSPTHLIKTRGQQVTLRCSPKSGHDTVSWYQQALGQGPQFIFQYYEEEERQRGNFPDRFSGHQFPNYSSELNVNALLLGDSALYLCASSLSASHRYFGDGTRLSIL.

The rearrangement uses TRBV9 and TRBJ2-1, with D maybe TRBD2 (5 bases). This CDR3 region has 13 residues. Per germline, CDR1 SGDLS and CDR2 YYNGEE. Trimming left V 6 bases short and J 9 bases short, with 16 bases between. CDR3 sequence reads: CASTKEWGAEQFF. The CDR3 region has the DNA TGTGCCAGCACCAAAGAGTGGGGAGCTGAGCAGTTCTTC.

This clone was seen only once. The rearrangement joins TRBV7-2 to TRBJ2-3; 8 bases line up with TRBD1. With V trimmed by 3 bases and J by 1 base, 0 bases remained unmatched. Germline values: CDR1 SGHTA, CDR2 FQGNSA. The CDR3 has 14 residues. CDR3 bases: TGTGCCAGCAGCTTGGACAGGGGCACAGATACGCAGTATTTT. Amino acid sequence: CASSLDRGTDTQYF.

On this clone itself: Different DNA sequences within this sample yield the same CDR3. The J gene is TRBJ2-7, the V gene TRBV11-2; 8 nucleotides line up with TRBD1. CDR3 length: 14 residues. J lost 7 bases, V lost 2 bases, and 7 bases had no gene match. Germline CDR1 is SGHAT and CDR2 is FQNNGV. Here the CDR3 reads CASSLIRGLGEQYF. CDR3 bases: TGTGCCAGCAGCTTAATCAGGGGGCTGGGGGAGCAGTACTTC.